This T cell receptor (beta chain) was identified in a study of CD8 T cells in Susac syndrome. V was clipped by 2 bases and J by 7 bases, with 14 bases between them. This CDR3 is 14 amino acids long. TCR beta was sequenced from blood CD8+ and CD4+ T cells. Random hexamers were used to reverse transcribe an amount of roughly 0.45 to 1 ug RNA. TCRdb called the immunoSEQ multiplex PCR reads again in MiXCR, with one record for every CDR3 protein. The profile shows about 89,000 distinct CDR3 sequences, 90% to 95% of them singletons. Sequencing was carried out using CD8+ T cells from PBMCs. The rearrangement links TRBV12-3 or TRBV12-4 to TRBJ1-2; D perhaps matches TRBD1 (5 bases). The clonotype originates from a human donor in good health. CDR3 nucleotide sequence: TGTGCCAGCAGTTTAAGTGGGGCCGATGGTGGCTACACCTTC. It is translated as CASSLSGADGGYTF.